This is a list of T cell receptor beta chains from one sample in a study of T cells in Graves' hyperthyroidism and ophthalmopathy. A single record per CDR3 protein comes from TCRdb applying MiXCR to the multiplex PCR reads. The sample has around 300,000 distinct CDR3 sequences, approximately 15% seen once. The specimen was blood. These receptors originate from a woman under 40 with Graves' hyperthyroidism. Each CDR3 is given without its conserved first and last residue. D genes are given only for firm matches.

J gene: TRBJ2-1; D gene: TRBD1; V gene: TRBV6-2/TRBV6-3; CDR3 length: 13; CDR3 protein: ASSYLRTGKNEQF
J gene: TRBJ2-3; D gene: NA; V gene: TRBV11-3; CDR3 length: 12; CDR3 protein: ASSEGGGQDTQY
J gene: TRBJ2-4; D gene: TRBD2; V gene: TRBV15; CDR3 length: 12; CDR3 protein: ATSEKREGNIQY
J gene: TRBJ1-2; D gene: TRBD1; V gene: TRBV3-1; CDR3 length: 13; CDR3 protein: ASSTTGGDYDGYT
J gene: TRBJ2-3; D gene: TRBD2; V gene: TRBV28; CDR3 length: 14; CDR3 protein: ASRDRLAGVTDTQY
J gene: TRBJ2-3; D gene: NA; V gene: TRBV30; CDR3 length: 10; CDR3 protein: AWRDDRDTQY
J gene: TRBJ2-7; D gene: NA; V gene: TRBV12-3/TRBV12-4; CDR3 length: 10; CDR3 protein: ASSLEIYEQY
J gene: TRBJ2-1; D gene: NA; V gene: TRBV28; CDR3 length: 13; CDR3 protein: ASSLYWAGPYEQF
J gene: TRBJ2-4; D gene: TRBD1; V gene: TRBV7-2; CDR3 length: 12; CDR3 protein: ASRPGQGENIQY
J gene: TRBJ2-1; D gene: NA; V gene: TRBV11-2; CDR3 length: 10; CDR3 protein: ASSRGTNEQF
J gene: TRBJ1-5; D gene: TRBD1; V gene: TRBV28; CDR3 length: 13; CDR3 protein: ASSKTGYWNQPQH
J gene: TRBJ2-2; D gene: NA; V gene: TRBV20-1; CDR3 length: 13; CDR3 protein: SASRAGQNTGELF
J gene: TRBJ2-1; D gene: TRBD2; V gene: TRBV11-2; CDR3 length: 16; CDR3 protein: ASRQLAGGPDYYNEQF
J gene: TRBJ2-5; D gene: TRBD1; V gene: TRBV11-2; CDR3 length: 12; CDR3 protein: ASSQGQGQETQY
J gene: TRBJ2-7; D gene: NA; V gene: TRBV28; CDR3 length: 12; CDR3 protein: TSIVQGSKDEQY
J gene: TRBJ1-4; D gene: NA; V gene: TRBV3-1; CDR3 length: 13; CDR3 protein: ASSSEWGPGEKLF
J gene: TRBJ2-2; D gene: TRBD2; V gene: TRBV7-8; CDR3 length: 13; CDR3 protein: ASSLAGAYTGELF
J gene: TRBJ1-1; D gene: NA; V gene: TRBV5-1; CDR3 length: 13; CDR3 protein: ASSPRVSINTEAF
J gene: TRBJ1-1; D gene: NA; V gene: TRBV7-9; CDR3 length: 13; CDR3 protein: ASSPSVTMNTEAF
J gene: TRBJ2-7; D gene: TRBD1; V gene: TRBV20-1; CDR3 length: 15; CDR3 protein: SARLEGALIRSYEQY
J gene: TRBJ2-2; D gene: NA; V gene: TRBV6-1; CDR3 length: 15; CDR3 protein: ANSRPKKTENTGELF
J gene: TRBJ2-1; D gene: TRBD2; V gene: TRBV20-1; CDR3 length: 16; CDR3 protein: SARAPGSLAGGPNEQF
J gene: TRBJ2-7; D gene: TRBD2; V gene: TRBV11-1; CDR3 length: 13; CDR3 protein: ASSFDSGRALEQY
J gene: TRBJ1-4; D gene: TRBD1; V gene: TRBV20-1; CDR3 length: 16; CDR3 protein: SATGTGTLQTTNEKLF
J gene: TRBJ2-1; D gene: TRBD2; V gene: TRBV6-1; CDR3 length: 14; CDR3 protein: ASSEGREGSYNEQF
J gene: TRBJ1-2; D gene: NA; V gene: TRBV29-1; CDR3 length: 9; CDR3 protein: SVVTSYGYT
J gene: TRBJ2-5; D gene: TRBD2; V gene: TRBV7-2; CDR3 length: 12; CDR3 protein: ASSWETSRETQY
J gene: TRBJ2-1; D gene: NA; V gene: TRBV20-1; CDR3 length: 12; CDR3 protein: SATKRSSYNEQF
J gene: TRBJ1-3; D gene: NA; V gene: TRBV20-1; CDR3 length: 13; CDR3 protein: SAITDRRSGNTIY
J gene: TRBJ2-5; D gene: NA; V gene: TRBV20-1; CDR3 length: 6; CDR3 protein: SRGSRD
J gene: TRBJ1-1; D gene: NA; V gene: TRBV27; CDR3 length: 12; CDR3 protein: ASSLYWLPGGAF
J gene: TRBJ1-5; D gene: NA; V gene: TRBV12-3/TRBV12-4; CDR3 length: 16; CDR3 protein: ASSRERYRDYSNQPQH
J gene: TRBJ1-1; D gene: NA; V gene: TRBV30; CDR3 length: 11; CDR3 protein: ACNQGKNTEAF
J gene: TRBJ1-2; D gene: TRBD1; V gene: TRBV6-1; CDR3 length: 11; CDR3 protein: ASRPGTVYGYT
J gene: TRBJ2-7; D gene: NA; V gene: TRBV6-2/TRBV6-3; CDR3 length: 12; CDR3 protein: ASSGPDAPYEQY
J gene: TRBJ1-5; D gene: NA; V gene: TRBV20-1; CDR3 length: 11; CDR3 protein: SASRASNQPQH
J gene: TRBJ2-5; D gene: TRBD2; V gene: TRBV4-3; CDR3 length: 13; CDR3 protein: ASSQDAGEGETQY
J gene: TRBJ1-1; D gene: NA; V gene: TRBV12-3/TRBV12-4; CDR3 length: 11; CDR3 protein: ASSLDGGTEAF
J gene: TRBJ2-7; D gene: TRBD2; V gene: TRBV19; CDR3 length: 12; CDR3 protein: ASSGREGRNEQY
J gene: TRBJ2-5; D gene: NA; V gene: TRBV7-3; CDR3 length: 13; CDR3 protein: ASRATRVAQETQY
J gene: TRBJ2-3; D gene: NA; V gene: TRBV6-1; CDR3 length: 11; CDR3 protein: ATSMGAADTQY
J gene: TRBJ2-2; D gene: NA; V gene: TRBV5-1; CDR3 length: 11; CDR3 protein: ASSRGPTGELF
J gene: TRBJ1-1; D gene: NA; V gene: TRBV5-5; CDR3 length: 11; CDR3 protein: ASSWDTGTEAF
J gene: TRBJ2-3; D gene: TRBD1; V gene: TRBV15; CDR3 length: 15; CDR3 protein: ATSTPEQGWHTDTQY
J gene: TRBJ2-1; D gene: NA; V gene: TRBV7-9; CDR3 length: 9; CDR3 protein: ASSLHNEQF
J gene: TRBJ2-5; D gene: NA; V gene: TRBV12-3/TRBV12-4; CDR3 length: 11; CDR3 protein: ASTEGSGPLQY
J gene: TRBJ1-1; D gene: NA; V gene: TRBV30; CDR3 length: 12; CDR3 protein: AWKRNWGITEAF
J gene: TRBJ1-3; D gene: TRBD1; V gene: TRBV6-5; CDR3 length: 13; CDR3 protein: ASSYSTGAGNTIY
J gene: TRBJ1-4; D gene: NA; V gene: TRBV4-1; CDR3 length: 16; CDR3 protein: ASSQVKDSATTNEKLF
J gene: TRBJ2-1; D gene: TRBD2; V gene: TRBV10-1; CDR3 length: 14; CDR3 protein: ASSEGVAGRGYKQF
J gene: TRBJ1-3; D gene: NA; V gene: TRBV20-1; CDR3 length: 13; CDR3 protein: SAREQFSSGNTIY
J gene: TRBJ2-1; D gene: TRBD2; V gene: TRBV4-1; CDR3 length: 14; CDR3 protein: ASSQDPSGRYNEQF
J gene: TRBJ1-5; D gene: NA; V gene: TRBV10-3; CDR3 length: 11; CDR3 protein: AISAGVGQPQH
J gene: TRBJ1-4; D gene: NA; V gene: TRBV28; CDR3 length: 12; CDR3 protein: ASNPQGIWEKLF
J gene: TRBJ2-7; D gene: TRBD2; V gene: TRBV6-1; CDR3 length: 13; CDR3 protein: ASSARAGGPYEQY